These 32 T cell receptor beta chains were sequenced from one sample in a study of blood T cell repertoires in COVID-19. This table comes from immunoSEQ multiplex PCR, and its TCRdb copy is limited to in-frame clones, with some not included. The sample carries roughly 200,000 clones, around 82% recorded once. The sequenced material came from peripheral blood. These TCRs come from a man between 40 and 49 years old with active or convalescent COVID-19.

This chain joins TRBV2 and TRBJ2-1; 8 bases agree with TRBD2. The CDR3 extends over 18 amino acids. V gave up 6 bases and J gave up 4 bases; unmatched junction bases: 17. Looked up from germline, CDR1 is SNHLY and CDR2 is FYNNEI. The chain's CDR3 is CASRDVLSLAGNYNEQFF. The CDR3 coding sequence is TGTGCCAGCAGGGATGTCCTTAGTCTAGCGGGTAATTACAATGAGCAGTTCTTC. Variable domain in full (rest from reference TRBV2 and TRBJ2-1): EPEVTQTPSHQVTQMGQEVILRCVPISNHLYFYWYRQILGQKVEFLVSFYNNEISEKSEIFDDQFSVERPDGSNFTLKIRSTKLEDSAMYFCASRDVLSLAGNYNEQFFGPGTRLTVL.

This chain joins TRBV6-2 or TRBV6-3 and TRBJ1-1; D may be TRBD1 (5 bases). With 2 bases removed from V and 1 base from J, the gap between germline ends came to 8 bases. CDR1 and CDR2 from the germline V gene are MNHEY and SVGEGT. This CDR3 is built from 14 residues. The CDR3 loop is CASSYRGGNTEAFF. The CDR3 nucleotides read TGTGCCAGCAGTTACCGGGGGGGGAACACTGAAGCTTTCTTT.

The V and J genes are TRBV3-1 (or the pseudogene TRBV3-2) and TRBJ2-1; no clear D. The CDR3 has 16 amino acids. Germline V gene data show CDR1 as LGHDT and CDR2 as YNNKEL (reference sequence). V was cut by 0 bases and J by 1 base, with 10 bases left in between. The CDR3 coding sequence is TGTGCCAGCAGCCAAGATCTAGTACTGTCCTACAATGAGCAGTTCTTC. Residues: CASSQDLVLSYNEQFF.

The V gene is TRBV3-1 (or the pseudogene TRBV3-2), the J gene TRBJ2-5, with a weak D call TRBD1 (5 bases). Germline loops: CDR1 LGHDT, CDR2 YNNKEL (reference sequence). CDR3 length: 14 residues. V was trimmed by 2 bases and J by 2 bases, leaving 9 bases between them. The CDR3 sequence is CASSQMTAQETQYF. As DNA, the CDR3 is TGTGCCAGCAGCCAAATGACAGCTCAAGAGACCCAGTACTTC.

This clone was counted once. The CDR3 nucleotides read TGCGCCAGCAGCCAAGAACTAGCGGGGAGCAATGAGCAGTTCTTC. This translates into CASSQELAGSNEQFF. The chain employs TRBV4-3 and TRBJ2-1, with 10 bases fitting TRBD2. Germline V lookup: CDR1 LGHNA, CDR2 YSLEER. CDR3 length: 15 amino acids. The V gene end was trimmed by 0 bases and the J gene end by 6 bases; junction bases not matched to a gene: 2.

This chain connects TRBV2 to TRBJ1-6, with D perhaps matching TRBD1 (5 bases). The germline CDR1 and CDR2 sequences are SNHLY and FYNNEI. Trimming shortened V by 8 bases and J by 0 bases, and 8 bases separated the two germline ends. This CDR3 is built from 14 residues. The chain's CDR3 is CASGADSYNSPLHF. The CDR3 bases are TGTGCCAGCGGGGCAGACTCCTATAATTCACCCCTCCACTTT.

The V and J genes are TRBV6-5 and TRBJ2-7; 8 bases agree with TRBD2. V trimming: 6 bases; J trimming: 3 bases; junction bases outside the gene matches: 4. Germline V gene data show CDR1 as MNHEY and CDR2 as SVGAGI. CDR3 length: 13 residues. The CDR3 DNA is TGTGCCAGCAGACTAGCGGACCACTACGAGCAGTACTTC. Its protein is CASRLADHYEQYF.

This chain joins TRBV7-9 and TRBJ2-2; perhaps TRBD1 as D (7 bases). Trimming left V 8 bases short and J 8 bases short, with 24 bases between. The CDR3 has 16 residues. Germline V gene data show CDR1 as SEHNR and CDR2 as FQNEAQ (reference sequence). The CDR3 is CASPHTGDSRAGELFF. The CDR3 DNA reads as TGTGCCAGCCCTCATACGGGGGACAGCAGAGCAGGGGAGCTGTTTTTT.

The rearrangement links TRBV11-1 to TRBJ1-2; D gene uncertain. V lost 1 base and J 5 bases, leaving 14 bases between the germline ends. Germline-derived CDR1 and CDR2 are SGHAT and FQDESV (reference sequence). The CDR3 is made up of 15 amino acids. CDR3 bases: TGTGCCAGCAGCTTAGGGGCCGGCGGAGGGTATGGCTACACCTTC. Translated: CASSLGAGGGYGYTF.

The chain combines TRBV7-9 with TRBJ2-1, with TRBD2 matching 12 bases. This CDR3 contains 18 residues. V shed 3 bases, J shed 0 bases, and the junction held 6 bases outside the gene matches. CDR1 is SEHNR, CDR2 FQNEAQ, per germline (reference sequence). CDR3 nucleotides: TGTGCCAGCAGCTTGGGGACTAGCGGGCCTAGCTCCTACAATGAGCAGTTCTTC. This gives the protein CASSLGTSGPSSYNEQFF.

The chain employs TRBV14 and TRBJ2-5; TRBD2 is a possible D gene (5 bases). Germline CDR1 and CDR2: SGHDN and FVKESK. The CDR3 runs to 15 residues. V was cut by 2 bases and J by 2 bases, with 12 bases left in between. In DNA form, the CDR3 reads TGTGCCAGCAGCCAAACTAGACTTTTACAAGAGACCCAGTACTTC. Protein: CASSQTRLLQETQYF.

V and J are TRBV24-1 and TRBJ1-1; 7 bases agree with TRBD1. The V segment lost 6 bases and the J segment 1 base; nucleotides outside the gene matches: 4. CDR3 length: 14 amino acids. Germline V lookup: CDR1 KGHDR, CDR2 SFDVKD. CDR3 coding DNA: TGTGCCACCAGTATGACAGGGACGAACACTGAAGCTTTCTTT. Protein product: CATSMTGTNTEAFF.

The rearrangement links TRBV7-9 to TRBJ1-1; TRBD1 agrees at 10 bases. Germline CDR1 SEHNR, CDR2 FQNEAQ (reference sequence). V was pared by 5 bases and J by 9 bases, with 15 bases of the junction left unmatched. This CDR3 has 16 residues. The chain's CDR3 is CASSLAPGRQGAKAFF. The CDR3 DNA reads TGTGCCAGCAGCCTGGCCCCGGGAAGACAGGGGGCTAAAGCTTTCTTT.

The chain has TRBV20-1 and TRBJ2-1; TRBD1 aligns across 10 bases. V was pared by 3 bases and J by 7 bases, with 6 bases of the junction left unmatched. The CDR3 loop spans 14 amino acids. Germline loops: CDR1 DFQATT, CDR2 SNEGSKA (reference sequence). The CDR3 sequence: CSASDRGRMNEQFF. The DNA for the CDR3 is TGCAGTGCTAGTGACAGGGGGCGCATGAATGAGCAGTTCTTC.

The rearrangement uses TRBV7-6 and TRBJ2-7; D not resolved. The V end was cut by 4 bases, the J end by 4 bases, with 8 bases between. The CDR3 covers 12 residues. The V gene's germline CDR1 is SGHVS and CDR2 FNYEAQ. The CDR3 coding sequence is TGTGCCAGCAGCTACCCTAATTACGAGCAGTACTTC. It encodes CASSYPNYEQYF.

CDR3 sequence reads: CASSTRDSSYEQYF. The CDR3 bases are TGTGCCAGCAGTACCCGGGACAGCTCCTACGAGCAGTACTTC. The chain carries TRBV25-1 and TRBJ2-7, with 7 positions matching TRBD1. J gave up 0 bases and V 5 bases, and 4 bases lay outside the gene matches. In germline, CDR1 is MGHDK, CDR2 SYGVNS. This CDR3 comprises 14 residues.

CDR3 loop: CASSSDPTSGGSRTGELFF. The CDR3 coding sequence is TGTGCCAGTAGTAGCGATCCGACTAGCGGGGGAAGTAGGACCGGGGAGCTGTTTTTT. V gene TRBV19 combines with J gene TRBJ2-2; TRBD2 agrees at 12 bases. This CDR3 contains 19 residues. Germline CDR1 reads LNHDA; CDR2 reads SQIVND (reference sequence). After removal of 4 bases from V and 5 bases from J, the junction contained 14 bases not matched to a gene.

The rearrangement joins TRBV6-1 to TRBJ1-5; a possible D gene is TRBD1 (6 bases). CDR1 is MNHNS, CDR2 SASEGT, per germline. The CDR3 has 17 residues. The V and J ends lost 4 bases and 0 bases respectively, with 16 bases between them. The CDR3 sequence: CASSGPDRSYSNQPQHF. In DNA form, the CDR3 reads TGTGCCAGCAGTGGGCCAGACAGGTCCTATAGCAATCAGCCCCAGCATTTT.

A single count supports this clone. The chain uses TRBV5-1 and TRBJ2-1; the match to TRBD2 covers 7 bases. Germline CDR1 is SGHRS and CDR2 is YFSETQ. The length of the CDR3 is 15 residues. The V and J ends lost 0 bases and 9 bases, in that order; junction bases with no gene match: 9. The DNA for the CDR3 is TGCGCCAGCAGCTTGGAGGCGGGAGCGATCAGTGAGCAGTTCTTC. The encoded protein is CASSLEAGAISEQFF. The full variable domain, rest sourced from reference TRBV5-1 and TRBJ2-1, is KAGVTQTPRYLIKTRGQQVTLSCSPISGHRSVSWYQQTPGQGLQFLFEYFSETQRNKGNFPGRFSGRQFSNSRSEMNVSTLELGDSALYLCASSLEAGAISEQFFGPGTRLTVL.

This chain links TRBV14 with TRBJ2-7; D unresolved. The CDR3 runs 14 residues. Germline CDR1 reads SGHDN; CDR2 reads FVKESK. With 6 bases removed from V and 4 bases from J, the gap between germline ends came to 16 bases. The CDR3 nucleotides are TGTGCCAGCAGTCCCGCATGGCTGTGGTACGAGCAGTACTTC. Protein sequence: CASSPAWLWYEQYF.

V usage is TRBV6-5 and J usage is TRBJ1-4, with D maybe TRBD1 (5 bases). V was trimmed by 5 bases and J by 7 bases, leaving 11 bases between them. From germline, CDR1 is MNHEY and CDR2 SVGAGI. The CDR3 length is 13 residues. The DNA for the CDR3 is TGTGCCAGCAGTCCAGGGATGGGTGAAAAACTGTTTTTT. It encodes CASSPGMGEKLFF.

V gene TRBV7-2 combines with J gene TRBJ1-3, with unresolved D. The germline V gene has CDR1 SGHTA and CDR2 FQGNSA. The CDR3 covers 14 residues. V was clipped by 5 bases and J by 0 bases, with 8 bases between them. The CDR3 loop is CASSERVSGNTIYF. The CDR3 bases are TGTGCCAGCAGCGAGAGGGTCTCTGGAAACACCATATATTTT. The full variable domain, rest sourced from reference TRBV7-2 and TRBJ1-3, is GAGVSQSPSNKVTEKGKDVELRCDPISGHTALYWYRQSLGQGLEFLIYFQGNSAPDKSGLPSDRFSAERTGGSVSTLTIQRTQQEDSAVYLCASSERVSGNTIYFGEGSWLTVV.

This rearrangement joins TRBV6-1 to TRBJ2-1; D might be TRBD1 (6 bases). Per the germline V gene, CDR1 is MNHNS and CDR2 is SASEGT. V shed 2 bases and J shed 4 bases, with 12 bases lying between them. The CDR3 is 15 amino acids. The chain's CDR3 is CASSEYQGTYNEQFF. Here the CDR3 DNA reads TGTGCCAGCAGTGAATATCAGGGGACGTACAATGAGCAGTTCTTC.

This chain links TRBV3-1 (or the pseudogene TRBV3-2) with TRBJ1-1, with 8 bases identical to TRBD1. The CDR3 consists of 19 residues. CDR1 is LGHDT and CDR2 is YNNKEL in the germline V gene (reference sequence). V lost 0 bases and J lost 11; bases outside the gene matches: 23. Here the CDR3 DNA reads TGTGCCAGCAGCCAAGATTCCAACGCGACGGGACAGGCTAAGGTGCAGGCTTTCTTT. Translated: CASSQDSNATGQAKVQAFF.

The rearrangement joins TRBV2 to TRBJ1-2; possible D gene TRBD1, 6 bases. This CDR3 has 13 amino acids. Trimming shortened V by 7 bases and J by 8 bases, and 17 bases separated the two germline ends. Looked up from germline, CDR1 is SNHLY and CDR2 is FYNNEI. In nucleotides, the CDR3 is TGTGCCAGCAAACAGACAGGCTTGGGGGGCTACACCTTC. It is translated as CASKQTGLGGYTF.

This chain uses TRBV9 with TRBJ1-5; no reliable D call. With 3 bases removed from V and 0 bases from J, the gap between germline ends came to 7 bases. CDR1 and CDR2 from the germline V gene are SGDLS and YYNGEE. This CDR3 is 14 amino acids long. As DNA, the CDR3 is TGTGCCAGCAGCGCCTATGATAGCAATCAGCCCCAGCATTTT. Translation gives CASSAYDSNQPQHF.

The chain is built from TRBV4-2 and TRBJ1-2, with a tentative D call TRBD1 (6 bases). Trimming took off 1 base at V and 3 bases at J, with 15 bases between the two ends. The CDR3 has 16 residues. Germline-derived CDR1 and CDR2 are LGHNA and YNFKEQ. CDR3 nucleotide sequence: TGTGCCAGCAGCCAAGGGAACAAGGGGGGGTACTATGGCTACACCTTC. Residues: CASSQGNKGGYYGYTF.

The genes are TRBV19 and TRBJ2-2; 7 nucleotides agree with TRBD1. Germline V gene lookup returns CDR1 LNHDA and CDR2 SQIVND (reference sequence). The CDR3 contains 15 residues. Unmatched junction bases numbered 6, after V lost 8 bases and J lost 0 bases. In DNA form, the CDR3 reads TGTGCCAGTGCTAGGGGGCTATCGAACACCGGGGAGCTGTTTTTT. This encodes CASARGLSNTGELFF.

This clone has a handful of counts. The chain has TRBV19 and TRBJ2-2; 8 nucleotides agree with TRBD1. Per germline, CDR1 LNHDA and CDR2 SQIVND (reference sequence). The CDR3 extends over 14 amino acids. V lost 6 bases to trimming and J lost 6 bases; unmatched junction nucleotides: 6. Written as DNA, the CDR3 is TGTGCCAGTAGCGACAGGGGAGGCCCCGGGGAGCTGTTTTTT. It codes for CASSDRGGPGELFF.

This clone has a single count. The V gene is TRBV15, the J gene TRBJ1-1; 8 nucleotides match TRBD1. After removal of 10 bases from V and 1 base from J, the junction contained 8 bases not matched to a gene. CDR1 and CDR2 from the germline V gene are LNHNV and YYDKDF (reference sequence). The CDR3 extends over 14 amino acids. The CDR3 reads CAIRDGTGNTEAFF. CDR3 bases: TGTGCCATCAGGGACGGGACAGGGAACACTGAAGCTTTCTTT.

The chain employs TRBV12-3 or TRBV12-4 and TRBJ1-4, with a weak D call TRBD1 (5 bases). CDR3 length equals 13 residues. Trimming removed 5 bases from V and 7 bases from J, with 11 bases in between. As DNA, the CDR3 is TGTGCCAGCAGTCCCATGACAGTTGAAAAACTGTTTTTT. Its protein is CASSPMTVEKLFF.

The chain combines TRBV5-4 with TRBJ1-2; 7 bases are shared with TRBD1. The V and J ends lost 5 bases and 8 bases, in that order; junction bases with no gene match: 9. Germline CDR1 SGHNT, CDR2 YYREEE (reference sequence). The CDR3 sequence is 13 residues long. Here the CDR3 reads CASSRDRVEGYTF. Here the CDR3 DNA reads TGTGCCAGCAGTCGTGACAGGGTAGAGGGCTACACCTTC. Variable domain in full (rest from reference TRBV5-4 and TRBJ1-2): ETGVTQSPTHLIKTRGQQVTLRCSSQSGHNTVSWYQQALGQGPQFIFQYYREEENGRGNFPPRFSGLQFPNYSSELNVNALELDDSALYLCASSRDRVEGYTFGSGTRLTVV.